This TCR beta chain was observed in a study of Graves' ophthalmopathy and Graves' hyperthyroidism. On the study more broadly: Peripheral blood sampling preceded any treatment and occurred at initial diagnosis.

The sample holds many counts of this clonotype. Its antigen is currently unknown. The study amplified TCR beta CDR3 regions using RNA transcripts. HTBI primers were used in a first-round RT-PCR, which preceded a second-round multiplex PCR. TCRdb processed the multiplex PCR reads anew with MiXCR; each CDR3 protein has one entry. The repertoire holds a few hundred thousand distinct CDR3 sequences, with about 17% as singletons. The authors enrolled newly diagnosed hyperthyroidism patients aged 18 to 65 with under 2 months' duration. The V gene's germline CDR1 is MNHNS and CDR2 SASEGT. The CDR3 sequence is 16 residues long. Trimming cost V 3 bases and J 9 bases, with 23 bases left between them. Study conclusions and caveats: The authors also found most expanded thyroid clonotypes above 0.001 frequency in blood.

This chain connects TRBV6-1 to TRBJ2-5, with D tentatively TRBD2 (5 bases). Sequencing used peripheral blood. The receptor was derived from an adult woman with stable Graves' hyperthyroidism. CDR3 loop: CASSDPTTGIRVAQYF. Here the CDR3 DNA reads TGTGCCAGCAGTGACCCCACGACCGGGATTAGGGTGGCCCAGTACTTC.